This section outlines one T cell receptor beta chain sequence together with its context. The data belong to a study of blood T cell repertoires in COVID-19. Turning to the study itself: Sources were T cells, B-cell-depleted T cells, or PBMCs; the material itself was cDNA or gDNA.

Everyone who took part was roughly 18 to 89 years old, and they came from about two dozen US areas. The study assigned cohorts using participant-reported clinical history. The CDR3 is 15 amino acids. Trimming removed 0 bases at V and 5 bases at J, with 11 bases between. Germline loops: CDR1 LGHNA, CDR2 YNFKEQ. This table comes from immunoSEQ multiplex PCR, and its TCRdb copy is limited to in-frame clones, with some not included. The sample records some 300,000 clones, approximately 89% being singletons. Specimen: PBMCs or T cells enriched from blood (not recorded which). The chain joins TRBV4-2 to TRBJ2-4; D is possibly TRBD2 (5 bases). This receptor was taken from a woman between 45 and 60 years old who had been exposed to COVID-19. The CDR3 nucleotides read TGTGCCAGCAGCCAAGATCCAAAACTAGAAAACATTCAGTACTTC. This sequence encodes CASSQDPKLENIQYF.